This T cell receptor beta chain was sequenced for a study of shared clonotypes between healthy human individuals. TCRdb keeps only in-frame clones here, not all; method: immunoSEQ multiplex PCR. The profile covers millions of clones, with under 95% appearing a single time and 1.5% to 2% taken by the ten largest. This clone occurred once. Germline CDR1 and CDR2: LNHNV and YYDKDF (reference sequence). This CDR3 has 12 residues. V lost 5 bases to trimming and J lost 2 bases, with 7 bases between them. Naivety among CD8 cells was defined by CD45RO negativity and positive CCR7 selection, thereby excluding terminally differentiated effector memory CD45RA+ cells.

The sequenced sample was naive CD8+ T cells from PBMCs. This sequence was found in a young man in good health. Some clones in this sample may be carry-over from other donors' samples. The chain has TRBV15 and TRBJ2-7; maybe TRBD1 (5 bases). Here the CDR3 reads CATSGAPYEQYF. Written as DNA, the CDR3 is TGTGCCACCAGCGGGGCTCCCTACGAGCAGTACTTC.